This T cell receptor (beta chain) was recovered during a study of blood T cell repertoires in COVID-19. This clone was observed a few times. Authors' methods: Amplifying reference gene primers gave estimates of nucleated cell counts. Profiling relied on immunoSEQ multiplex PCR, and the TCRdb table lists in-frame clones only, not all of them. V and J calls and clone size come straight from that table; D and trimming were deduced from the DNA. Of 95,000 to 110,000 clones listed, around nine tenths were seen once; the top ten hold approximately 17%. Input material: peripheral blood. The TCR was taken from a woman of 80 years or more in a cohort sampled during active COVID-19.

In DNA form, the CDR3 reads TGTGCCAGCAGCTTAGAGAGCGGGAGTCTGTCGTTCTTC. This sequence encodes CASSLESGSLSFF. V is TRBV11-2 and J is TRBJ2-1; TRBD2 matches 8 bases. Germline CDR1 SGHAT, CDR2 FQNNGV. The CDR3 covers 13 residues. Trimming at V came to 0 bases and at J to 15 bases, leaving 7 bases not matched to a gene.